This record concerns one T cell receptor (beta chain) sequence. Its binding antigen is unknown. The input lacks base qualities; no much larger clone sits a single base away. These data belong to a study of shared clonotypes between healthy human individuals (dated by TCRdb to 2019 to 2021). About the full investigation: The cohort included three men and two women between 18 and 49 years of age. For each donor, CD4 naive and CD4 memory were each given three plates, CD8 naive was given two plates, and CD8 memory was given one plate. To estimate repertoire size and how much clonotype sharing occurs between individuals, the study deeply sequenced the blood TCR repertoires of five healthy adults. Different laboratories and diverse techniques were used to prepare libraries and sequence TCR repertoires, to increase sequencing depth and limit assay-specific biases. Leukapheresis yielded between about 0.94 and 9.5 billion PBMCs per donor.

Using the deep immunoSEQ assay, multiplex PCR amplified TCR CDR3 regions from genomic DNA. Extracted genomic DNA from each cell subset was distributed evenly across all wells of several immunoSEQ 96-well plates, and each plate was treated as a replicate. Each replicate PCR for sorted subsets received approximately 220 ng genomic DNA, equal to 30,000 or so T cell genomes. Purified libraries were measured with a Qubit 3.0 fluorometer, size-checked on a Bioanalyzer 2100, and measured again with the KAPA Library Quantification kit. Every immunoSEQ 96-well plate was sequenced on a dedicated single-read 150-cycle Illumina NextSeq 550 flow cell. The study's processing was this. Because the immunoSEQ output held only junctional sequences and lacked quality scores, the filtering could not match the filtering applied to full-length reads. To assign V/J genes and CDR3, sequences were annotated using PyIR, a Python wrapper for IgBLAST v1.9, with IMGT germline references. Any read was removed if the V/J assignment was weak (E-value above 1e-6), the CDR3 was missing, or the read contained stop codons, out-of-frame junctions, or ambiguous translated residues. V3J clonotypes were defined as sequences sharing the same inferred V gene, J gene, and CDR3 amino acid sequence. Percentage overlap between repertoires was computed as shared unique clonotypes divided by the size of the smaller repertoire. Repertoire richness was assessed with RTK rarefaction, the Chao1 estimator, and Recon v2.1 estimates of unobserved clonotypes. For all TCRbeta clonotypes obtained by the gDNA method from several donors, generation probabilities were computed with OLGA. TCRdb stores this immuneACCESS table with in-frame sequences only. Part of the clones is absent; in the studies checked, under half of the shortfall reflects unresolved V genes, and no reason is known for the rest. V, J and clone size derive from that table, while D and trimming were established from the DNA sequence. For this sample there are about a million clones; approximately 76% appear just once. The leading ten clones occupy approximately 1.5% of the sample.

The research as a whole found: Naive subsets generally had larger estimated clonotype richness than memory subsets did. Pairwise subsampling indicated that sequencing depth was expected to affect the degree of clonotype sharing among donors. Sampling was restricted to blood, and TCR repertoires in tissue are likely to differ from TCR repertoires in blood. Compared with non-shared clonotypes, clonotypes shared by all four sorted-subset donors had higher generation probabilities. Because the study included a small number of donors, the genetic and exposure-history diversity represented was limited. Roughly 5.2% of naive CD4, 3.5% of naive CD8, about 2.4% of memory CD4, and 0.4% of memory CD8 clonotypes were shared across several donors. Incomplete sequencing was indicated by rarefaction of sorted-subset datasets, despite the large sequencing depth.

The donors were healthy, HIV-negative adults with no recently reported acute infections or vaccinations. All donors were Caucasian adults living in Nashville, Tennessee, USA. CD4+ T cells were enriched by magnetic negative selection, after which naive cells were positively selected on CD45RA and the negative fraction was taken as the memory subset. After blood collection by leukapheresis, PBMCs were isolated using Ficoll-Histopaque density gradient centrifugation and then cryopreserved in the vapor phase of liquid nitrogen. Analytical flow cytometry was used to check the purity and quantity of each magnetically sorted T cell population. Each sorted fraction had its genomic DNA isolated and then quantified by UV absorbance on a Nanodrop 2000c. The sample consisted of memory CD4+ T cells sorted from blood. Taken with the paper, the label for cell subset or site translates to: CD45RA-negative fraction. The receptor was derived from a man between 18 and 35 years old in good health.

Here is the DNA: TGTGCCAGTAGTATTCAAGGGGCATCTGGAAACACCATATATTTT. This codes for CASSIQGASGNTIYF. The sequence links TRBV19 to TRBJ1-3; the best D guess is TRBD1, with 5 bases matching. Deletion took 3 bases off V and 1 base off J, with a span of 10 bases between the germline ends. Spanning cysteine to phenylalanine, the CDR3 consists of 15 amino acids. The DNA shown is the 45-base CDR3, in frame from base 1. The germline V gene (reference sequence) sets CDR1 to LNHDA and CDR2 to SQIVND.